The clone carrying this T cell receptor (beta chain) showed up many times. The sample is drawn from a study of neurological immune-mediated disorders. Germline assignment: CDR1 SGHRS and CDR2 YFSETQ. This CDR3 spans 14 amino acids. The V end lost 4 bases, the J end lost 1 base, and 11 bases lay between the germline ends. Unsorted libraries were prepared from 2 million PBMCs that had been stored at -80 C. TCRdb re-analysed the 5' RACE reads in MiXCR, keeping a single row per CDR3 protein. The sample includes 84,000 or so distinct CDR3 sequences, about 9.3% of them seen just once. This sequence was found in a man aged 40-50 years in good health. The J gene is TRBJ1-2, the V gene TRBV5-1; no definite D call. The sample consisted of PBMCs. Here the CDR3 reads CASSLLGHNYGYTF. The CDR3 nucleotides are TGCGCCAGCAGCCTCCTCGGGCATAACTATGGCTACACCTTC.